The TCR beta chain under discussion was sequenced for a study of T cell responses to AZD1222 COVID-19 vaccine. Whole-study results and caveats: Only a handful of AZD1222 recipients, more than 5 in all, had baseline seropositivity.

Trimming removed 2 bases at V and 4 bases at J, with 17 bases between. In germline, CDR1 is SNHLY, CDR2 FYNNEI. The CDR3 contains 16 residues. Measured with immunoSEQ multiplex PCR; TCRdb has only the in-frame clones, and not every one. Among around 180,000 clones listed, 85% to 90% were seen once. As regards this clone: Its antigen is as yet unknown.

The sequence was collected from an adult in good health. The genes are TRBV2 and TRBJ1-2, with D perhaps matching TRBD1 (6 bases). The input for sequencing was peripheral blood, taken on day 0 of MenACWY control vaccination. The CDR3 bases are TGTGCCAGCAGTGAAAGGGGGGGACTAAGTACCTATGGCTACACCTTC. Its protein product is CASSERGGLSTYGYTF. The whole variable domain, remainder taken from reference TRBV2 and TRBJ1-2, is EPEVTQTPSHQVTQMGQEVILRCVPISNHLYFYWYRQILGQKVEFLVSFYNNEISEKSEIFDDQFSVERPDGSNFTLKIRSTKLEDSAMYFCASSERGGLSTYGYTFGSGTRLTVV.